Listed here are 29 T cell receptor beta chains from one sample, sequenced in a study of regulatory T cells in long-lasting Graves disease. Stated time point: newly diagnosed GD, antithyroid drugs for less than 3 months. Following extraction of RNA from PBMCs, that RNA was used to make the TCR library. Construction of the TCR beta libraries employed iRepertoire HTBI primers in conjunction with Arm-PCR of CDR3 regions. TCRdb processed the multiplex PCR reads anew with MiXCR; each CDR3 protein has one entry. The sample carries 450,000 to 650,000 distinct CDR3 sequences, roughly 15% recorded once. The sample also formed part of further work on T cells in Graves' hyperthyroidism and ophthalmopathy.

This specimen consisted of peripheral blood mononuclear cells (PBMCs), obtained at new diagnosis, from a patient treated with antithyroid drugs. The source of these receptors is a woman aged 35 to 59 with Graves disease.

This clonotype was counted ten times or more. V and J are TRBV28 and TRBJ1-2, with D perhaps matching TRBD1 (6 bases). The CDR3 loop spans 13 amino acids. Per the germline V gene, CDR1 is MDHEN and CDR2 is SYDVKM. Trimming took off 7 bases at V and 4 bases at J, with 13 bases between the two ends. In nucleotides, the CDR3 is TGTGCCAGCACAAGGACAGTAACCTATGGCTACACCTTC. Translating gives CASTRTVTYGYTF.

This clonotype was observed a few times. V is TRBV19 and J is TRBJ2-3; TRBD2 agrees at 7 bases. This CDR3 is 13 amino acids long. J gave up 6 bases and V 6 bases, and 6 bases lay outside the gene matches. Germline V gene sequence: CDR1 LNHDA, CDR2 SQIVND (reference sequence). The DNA of the CDR3 is TGTGCCAGTAGAACTTTGGGGGGGGATACGCAGTATTTT. As protein: CASRTLGGDTQYF.

The V call is TRBV28, the J call TRBJ1-5; TRBD1 matches at 7 bases. Looked up from germline, CDR1 is MDHEN and CDR2 is SYDVKM. The CDR3 is 14 residues long. The J segment lost 7 bases and the V segment lost 7 bases, leaving 10 bases of the junction unmatched. The CDR3 loop is CASNIRQGGQPQHF. The CDR3 bases are TGTGCCAGCAATATCCGACAGGGTGGCCAGCCCCAGCATTTT.

This clonotype came up many times. This chain links TRBV7-9 with TRBJ1-2, with TRBD1 identical over 10 bases. Per germline, CDR1 SEHNR and CDR2 FQNEAQ (reference sequence). J was trimmed by 8 bases and V by 4 bases; bases with no gene match: 10. The CDR3 is 15 amino acids. The chain's CDR3 is CASSSVDRGPKGYTF. CDR3 nucleotide sequence: TGTGCCAGCAGCTCAGTCGACAGGGGGCCAAAGGGCTACACCTTC.

The chain has TRBV25-1 and TRBJ1-2; the D is unclear. The CDR3 spans 13 residues. The germline V and J ends were trimmed by 3 bases and 4 bases, with 9 bases remaining between them. CDR1 is MGHDK, CDR2 SYGVNS, per germline. The CDR3 region is CASSDSGRYGYTF. The CDR3 nucleotides read TGTGCCAGCAGTGACTCCGGGCGCTATGGCTACACCTTC.

This clonotype was seen at least ten times. The genes are TRBV3-1 and TRBJ2-2; 10 bases fit TRBD2. The V gene end was trimmed by 1 base and the J gene end by 0 bases; junction bases not matched to a gene: 11. CDR1 is LGHDT, CDR2 YNNKEL, per germline (reference sequence). There are 20 residues in the CDR3. The CDR3 sequence is CASSQAWASGGAANTGELFF. The CDR3 region has the DNA TGTGCCAGCAGCCAAGCTTGGGCTAGCGGGGGCGCTGCGAACACCGGGGAGCTGTTTTTT.

V is TRBV9 and J is TRBJ2-3, with D maybe TRBD2 (5 bases). The CDR3 totals 14 residues. Trimming left V 5 bases short and J 6 bases short, with 16 bases between. Germline V gene sequence: CDR1 SGDLS, CDR2 YYNGEE. The DNA of the CDR3 is TGTGCCAGCAGTACTAGTTTAGGGTTCGATACGCAGTATTTT. Protein: CASSTSLGFDTQYF.

This clonotype was counted many times. The genes are TRBV2 and TRBJ2-5; D tentatively fits TRBD1 or TRBD2 (5 bases each). Trimming took 6 bases from V and 5 from J, leaving 16 bases between them. CDR1 is SNHLY, CDR2 FYNNEI, per germline. This CDR3 has 14 residues. Here the CDR3 DNA reads TGTGCCAGCAGGGCCGGGACGCCTGGTGAGACCCAGTACTTC. This translates into CASRAGTPGETQYF. Looking up the rest from reference TRBV2 and TRBJ2-5 gives the full variable domain: EPEVTQTPSHQVTQMGQEVILRCVPISNHLYFYWYRQILGQKVEFLVSFYNNEISEKSEIFDDQFSVERPDGSNFTLKIRSTKLEDSAMYFCASRAGTPGETQYFGPGTRLLVL.

The sample holds many counts of this clonotype. The rearrangement links TRBV2 to TRBJ1-4, with no clear D. Trimming took off 7 bases at V and 5 bases at J, with 11 bases between the two ends. Germline V gene lookup returns CDR1 SNHLY and CDR2 FYNNEI. CDR3 length: 13 residues. The CDR3 loop is CASNPEPNEKLFF. Written as DNA, the CDR3 is TGTGCCAGCAACCCGGAGCCGAATGAAAAACTGTTTTTT.

The sample holds one count of this clonotype. The V gene is TRBV5-1, the J gene TRBJ2-1; D uncertain. V was trimmed by 0 bases and J by 6 bases, leaving 13 bases between them. CDR1 is SGHRS and CDR2 is YFSETQ in the germline V gene. The CDR3 has 15 amino acids. DNA of the CDR3: TGCGCCAGCAGCTTGGAAGGCAGACCCAGCAATGAGCAGTTCTTC. It specifies CASSLEGRPSNEQFF.

This clonotype was seen only a few times. The chain uses TRBV20-1 and TRBJ2-7; a weak D match, TRBD2 (5 bases). Trimming pared 4 bases from V and 4 bases from J, leaving 8 bases between. CDR3 length: 11 residues. Germline CDR1 DFQATT, CDR2 SNEGSKA (reference sequence). CDR3 DNA sequence: TGCAGTGCTACAGGACTGTACGAGCAGTACTTC. Translation gives CSATGLYEQYF.

There are many counts of this clonotype. This rearrangement joins TRBV12-3 or TRBV12-4 to TRBJ1-1; the D is unclear. The CDR3 sequence is 14 residues long. Trimming removed 6 bases from V and 0 bases from J, with 11 bases in between. The CDR3 DNA reads TGTGCCAGCAGCCCTGAGTACATGAACACTGAAGCTTTCTTT. Translated, it gives CASSPEYMNTEAFF.

This clonotype was found many times. The chain is built from TRBV6-1 and TRBJ1-2; possible D gene TRBD1, 6 bases. V lost 0 bases and J 4 bases, leaving 12 bases between the germline ends. The CDR3 covers 15 residues. Per germline, CDR1 MNHNS and CDR2 SASEGT. The CDR3 nucleotides are TGTGCCAGCAGTGAAGCGCATGGACAGTTCTATGGCTACACCTTC. Translated: CASSEAHGQFYGYTF.

This clonotype has at least ten counts. The chain combines TRBV5-4 with TRBJ2-2; D remains unclear. The germline V gene has CDR1 SGHNT and CDR2 YYREEE (reference sequence). The V and J ends lost 0 bases and 6 bases respectively, with 6 bases between them. The CDR3 extends over 13 amino acids. Written as DNA, the CDR3 is TGTGCCAGCAGCTTGGTGGTTGCCGGGGAGCTGTTTTTT. It yields the protein CASSLVVAGELFF.

Many counts were recorded for this clonotype. The chain has TRBV11-2 and TRBJ2-5, with D tentatively TRBD1 (7 bases). V shed 0 bases and J shed 7 bases, with 21 bases lying between them. The germline gives CDR1 SGHAT, CDR2 FQNNGV. CDR3 length equals 17 residues. DNA of the CDR3: TGTGCCAGCAGCTTAGATTGGAGACAGGGCACCGGGGGGACCCAGTACTTC. As protein: CASSLDWRQGTGGTQYF.

The genes are TRBV6-2 or TRBV6-3 and TRBJ2-6; 9 bases line up with TRBD1. The trim removed 5 bases at V and 2 bases at J, leaving 10 bases unmatched. Germline CDR1 reads MNHEY; CDR2 reads SVGEGT. This CDR3 has 18 residues. CDR3 bases: TGTGCCAGCAGTGAATACGACAGGGGGACGGCTGGGGCCAACGTCCTGACTTTC. This codes for CASSEYDRGTAGANVLTF.

CDR3 protein: CASSWAAFDEQFF. The CDR3 bases are TGTGCCAGCAGCTGGGCCGCCTTCGATGAGCAGTTCTTC. V gene TRBV5-5 combines with J gene TRBJ2-1; D is unclear. Trimming stripped 3 bases from V and 8 bases from J, with 12 bases between. The V gene's germline CDR1 is SGHKS and CDR2 YYEKEE (reference sequence). CDR3 length equals 13 residues.

This clonotype was seen many times. CDR3 sequence reads: CASSPLAGRNSYEQYF. CDR3 in DNA: TGTGCCAGCAGTCCACTCGCGGGCAGGAACTCCTACGAGCAGTACTTC. The chain carries TRBV6-8 and TRBJ2-7, with a weak D call TRBD2 (5 bases). This CDR3 contains 16 residues. Germline V lookup: CDR1 MNHGY, CDR2 SAAAGT. V dropped 5 bases and J dropped 0 bases, with 17 bases sitting between them.

This clonotype has ten or more counts. The rearrangement uses TRBV28 and TRBJ1-2; TRBD1 aligns across 7 bases. The CDR3 runs to 14 residues. CDR1 is MDHEN, CDR2 SYDVKM, per germline. J gave up 4 bases and V 5 bases, and 7 bases lay outside the gene matches. The CDR3 DNA is TGTGCCAGCAGTCCCCCGGACAGGTTCTATGGCTACACCTTC. It is translated as CASSPPDRFYGYTF.

This clonotype turned up a few times. J is TRBJ2-1 and V is TRBV15; D perhaps matches TRBD2 (7 bases). The CDR3 loop spans 17 amino acids. The germline V gene has CDR1 LNHNV and CDR2 YYDKDF (reference sequence). Trimming cost V 1 base and J 4 bases, with 17 bases left between them. The CDR3 nucleotides read TGTGCCACCAGCAGAGGATTCGACGGGGGGCTTTACAATGAGCAGTTCTTC. Its protein product is CATSRGFDGGLYNEQFF.

At least ten counts were recorded for this clonotype. This sequence joins TRBV2 and TRBJ2-1; 8 positions agree with TRBD1. Germline-derived CDR1 and CDR2 are SNHLY and FYNNEI. V lost 6 bases to trimming and J lost 5 bases; unmatched junction nucleotides: 12. The CDR3 length is 16 residues. This CDR3 is CASRATGTGFNNEQFF. The CDR3, as DNA: TGTGCCAGCAGGGCTACGGGGACAGGATTCAACAATGAGCAGTTCTTC.

A few counts support this clonotype. This chain uses TRBV27 with TRBJ2-2; D unclear. Germline loops: CDR1 MNHEY, CDR2 SMNVEV (reference sequence). This CDR3 contains 14 residues. V was shortened by 5 bases and J by 6 bases, with 13 bases between the two germline ends. The CDR3, as DNA: TGTGCCAGCAGTCCGGGTAGGCACTCCGGGGAGCTGTTTTTT. Protein product: CASSPGRHSGELFF.

The chain combines TRBV5-6 with TRBJ2-2; D remains unclear. V lost 3 bases and J 3 bases, leaving 15 bases between the germline ends. This CDR3 is 16 amino acids long. From germline, CDR1 is SGHDT and CDR2 YYEEEE. The CDR3 sequence: CASSSTGLIYTGELFF. The DNA for the CDR3 is TGTGCCAGCAGCTCAACTGGTTTAATATACACCGGGGAGCTGTTTTTT.

The chain links TRBV10-2 to TRBJ1-3, with 8 bases identical to TRBD1. The trim removed 4 bases at V and 3 bases at J, leaving 8 bases unmatched. The CDR3 is 16 residues long. Per germline, CDR1 WSHSY and CDR2 SAAADI. In nucleotides, the CDR3 is TGCGCCAGCAGTGCCGGACAGGGAAAAAGTGGAAACACCATATATTTT. Amino acids: CASSAGQGKSGNTIYF.

The sample holds one count of this clonotype. This may arise from a read error, as a much more abundant clone is one base away. This chain connects TRBV2 to TRBJ2-2; D is possibly TRBD2 (5 bases). The germline CDR1 and CDR2 sequences are SNHLY and FYNNEI. The CDR3 contains 16 residues. CDR3 sequence (DNA): TGTGCCAGCAGTGAAGCGCTTCGTGGGGTACCCGGGGAGCTGTCTTTT. Protein sequence: CASSEALRGVPGELSF.

The rearrangement links TRBV5-1 to TRBJ2-7; D may correspond to TRBD1 or TRBD2 (5 bases each). Germline V gene sequence: CDR1 SGHRS, CDR2 YFSETQ. The CDR3 spans 15 residues. V was shortened by 0 bases and J by 5 bases, with 15 bases between the two germline ends. The CDR3 protein is CASSLDGASYDEQYF. In DNA, the CDR3 is TGCGCCAGCAGCTTGGATGGGGCTAGCTACGACGAGCAGTACTTC.

This clonotype was seen more than once but under ten times. This chain connects TRBV6-2 or TRBV6-3 to TRBJ1-5; unclear D gene. Germline CDR1 and CDR2: MNHEY and SVGEGT. The CDR3 runs 14 residues. The germline V and J ends were trimmed by 6 bases and 1 base, with 10 bases remaining between them. CDR3 in amino acids: CASSGVGSNQPQHF. The CDR3 nucleotides are TGTGCCAGCAGCGGCGTTGGCAGCAATCAGCCCCAGCATTTT.

This clonotype was seen at least ten times. The genes are TRBV6-2 or TRBV6-3 and TRBJ2-3, with D possibly being TRBD2 (7 bases). Trimming took 4 bases from V and 4 from J, leaving 24 bases between them. CDR3 length: 18 amino acids. CDR1 is MNHEY and CDR2 is SVGEGT in the germline V gene. The CDR3 here is CASSWPMGPTGGADTQYF. The CDR3 DNA reads as TGTGCCAGCAGTTGGCCAATGGGCCCCACGGGGGGCGCAGATACGCAGTATTTT.

Worth noting for this clonotype: A much more abundant neighbour one base away suggests this may be a read error. The chain employs TRBV3-1 and TRBJ1-2; D remains unclear. The CDR3 runs 16 residues. The germline gives CDR1 LGHDT, CDR2 YNNKEL (reference sequence). The CDR3 is CASSQDYATKGRGHTF. CDR3 nucleotides: TGTGCCAGCAGCCAAGATTACGCGACCAAAGGTCGTGGCCACACCTTC.